One and the same sample provided the 31 T cell receptor beta chains below, sequenced in a study of CD8+ T cells in alopecia areata. The sample's treatment: oral pan-JAK inhibitor, 5-10 mg twice daily. cDNA reverse transcribed from extracted RNA served as the sequencing template. Sequencing was performed with immunoSEQ multiplex PCR; in TCRdb, only in-frame clones are kept and a portion is missing. The repertoire consists of 90,000 to 150,000 clones, with 58% occurring once and the leading ten covering around 30%. This specimen consisted of CD8+ T cells sorted from blood, obtained at week 4, from a patient treated with tofacitinib. The receptors originated from a human donor with alopecia areata.

The chain uses TRBV7-2 and TRBJ2-7; TRBD2 is a possible D gene (6 bases). V was cut by 5 bases and J by 4 bases, with 15 bases left in between. CDR3 length: 14 amino acids. CDR1 and CDR2 (germline): SGHTA, FQGNSA. The CDR3 region is CASSAANRGYEQYF. Written as DNA, the CDR3 is TGTGCCAGCAGCGCGGCAAATCGGGGGTACGAGCAGTACTTC. Full variable domain (outside the CDR3, taken from reference TRBV7-2 and TRBJ2-7): GAGVSQSPSNKVTEKGKDVELRCDPISGHTALYWYRQSLGQGLEFLIYFQGNSAPDKSGLPSDRFSAERTGGSVSTLTIQRTQQEDSAVYLCASSAANRGYEQYFGPGTRLTVT.

The chain employs TRBV15 and TRBJ1-6; no reliable D call. The germline CDR1 and CDR2 sequences are LNHNV and YYDKDF (reference sequence). Trimming shortened V by 1 base and J by 7 bases, and 5 bases separated the two germline ends. CDR3 length equals 13 residues. In DNA, the CDR3 is TGTGCCACCAGCAGAGTCATAAATTCACCCCTCCACTTT. Amino acid sequence: CATSRVINSPLHF.

The chain carries TRBV5-6 and TRBJ2-3; a possible D gene is TRBD2 (6 bases). Trimming stripped 4 bases from V and 0 bases from J, with 15 bases between. The CDR3 is made up of 16 amino acids. Germline CDR1 SGHDT, CDR2 YYEEEE. The CDR3 region is CASSLDGTSSTDTQYF. The CDR3, as DNA: TGTGCCAGCAGCCTGGACGGGACTTCTAGCACAGATACGCAGTATTTT.

This clone was recorded a few times. The genes are TRBV4-3 and TRBJ2-5, with a weak D call TRBD1 (6 bases). Between the trimmed V and J ends, which lost 0 bases and 1 base, there was a span of 9 bases. Germline assignment: CDR1 LGHNA and CDR2 YSLEER. The CDR3 totals 15 residues. Here the CDR3 DNA reads TGCGCCAGCAGCCAAGAGTACAGGGCCCAAGAGACCCAGTACTTC. As protein: CASSQEYRAQETQYF.

The CDR3 nucleotides are TGTGCCAGCAGCAAGAATGACAGGTCCTCCTACAATGAGCAGTTCTTC. Translating gives CASSKNDRSSYNEQFF. The V call is TRBV13, the J call TRBJ2-1; perhaps TRBD1 as D (6 bases). Trimming stripped 5 bases from V and 0 bases from J, with 14 bases between. Looked up from germline, CDR1 is PRHDT and CDR2 is FYEKMQ (reference sequence). The length of the CDR3 is 16 residues.

The chain combines TRBV13 with TRBJ1-5; D remains ambiguous. This CDR3 has 13 residues. Germline V gene sequence: CDR1 PRHDT, CDR2 FYEKMQ (reference sequence). With 0 bases removed from V and 7 bases from J, the gap between germline ends came to 7 bases. CDR3 DNA: TGTGCCAGCAGCTTAGGTCTGTACCAGCCCCAGCATTTT. It specifies CASSLGLYQPQHF.

The chain has TRBV27 and TRBJ1-4; the D is unclear. CDR3 length: 16 amino acids. Per the germline V gene, CDR1 is MNHEY and CDR2 is SMNVEV (reference sequence). Between the trimmed V and J ends, which lost 0 bases and 4 bases, there was a span of 12 bases. The CDR3 DNA follows: TGTGCCAGCAGTTTATCAGTCCCGAACCTTAATGAAAAACTGTTTTTT. Its translation: CASSLSVPNLNEKLFF.

V and J are TRBV29-1 and TRBJ2-1; D unresolved. V dropped 6 bases and J dropped 6 bases, with 9 bases sitting between them. Germline-derived CDR1 and CDR2 are SQVTM and ANQGSEA. The CDR3 is 11 residues long. The CDR3 DNA reads TGCAGCGTGGCAGGAGTCAATGAGCAGTTCTTC. It codes for CSVAGVNEQFF.

This rearrangement joins TRBV28 to TRBJ2-7, with a tentative D call TRBD1 (5 bases). Deletions cut 5 bases from V and 6 bases from J, with 11 bases between. Germline assignment: CDR1 MDHEN and CDR2 SYDVKM. The length of the CDR3 is 12 residues. The CDR3 DNA is TGTGCCAGCAGTCGGACACCCAGCGAGCAGTACTTC. It translates to CASSRTPSEQYF.

The rearrangement uses TRBV30 and TRBJ2-1; perhaps TRBD2 as D (6 bases). Trimming left V 2 bases short and J 8 bases short, with 13 bases between. This CDR3 has 13 residues. In germline, CDR1 is GTSNPN, CDR2 SVGIG (reference sequence). CDR3 nucleotides: TGTGCCTGGAGTCTGGAGGGGTATTATGAGCAGTTCTTC. Its translation: CAWSLEGYYEQFF.

This clone appeared a single time. V gene TRBV7-6 combines with J gene TRBJ1-1; the D is unclear. CDR1 is SGHVS and CDR2 is FNYEAQ in the germline V gene. This CDR3 has 16 residues. Trimming took 5 bases from V and 1 from J, leaving 17 bases between them. This CDR3 is CASSPLSGVGNTEAFF. CDR3 nucleotide sequence: TGTGCCAGCAGCCCCCTATCCGGGGTGGGGAACACTGAAGCTTTCTTT.

The gene calls are TRBV11-1 and TRBJ2-5; TRBD2 agrees at 7 bases. The V gene end was trimmed by 5 bases and the J gene end by 4 bases; junction bases not matched to a gene: 13. Germline V lookup: CDR1 SGHAT, CDR2 FQDESV (reference sequence). The CDR3 has 16 residues. As DNA, the CDR3 is TGTGCCAGCAGCATCGGTGAGGGGACGGGAGGAGAGACCCAGTACTTC. It codes for CASSIGEGTGGETQYF.

The V call is TRBV29-1, the J call TRBJ2-7; 9 bases align to TRBD1. J gave up 1 base and V 4 bases, and 2 bases lay outside the gene matches. The CDR3 totals 13 residues. Germline V CDR1 and CDR2: SQVTM, ANQGSEA. The chain's CDR3 is CSVVQGASYEQYF. CDR3 DNA sequence: TGCAGCGTTGTACAGGGGGCTTCCTACGAGCAGTACTTC.

This clone was seen once. V gene TRBV13 combines with J gene TRBJ1-2; D is undetermined. From germline, CDR1 is PRHDT and CDR2 FYEKMQ (reference sequence). This CDR3 region has 12 residues. V was trimmed by 4 bases and J by 4 bases, leaving 7 bases between them. The CDR3 is CASSSGLYGYTF. The CDR3, as DNA: TGTGCCAGCAGCTCCGGACTCTATGGCTACACCTTC.

This rearrangement joins TRBV14 to TRBJ1-2; D ambiguous. There are 14 residues in the CDR3. V shed 4 bases and J shed 6 bases, with 15 bases lying between them. Germline-derived CDR1 and CDR2 are SGHDN and FVKESK. For the CDR3, the DNA is TGTGCCAGCAGCCGGGAGACTTACCTGGATGGCTACACCTTC. The encoded protein is CASSRETYLDGYTF.

The rearrangement joins TRBV7-9 to TRBJ2-1; 13 bases match TRBD2. Trimming at V came to 2 bases and at J to 4 bases, leaving 8 bases not matched to a gene. This CDR3 is 18 amino acids long. The germline CDR1 and CDR2 sequences are SEHNR and FQNEAQ (reference sequence). This CDR3 is CASSLPPGLAGRYNEQFF. The CDR3 nucleotides are TGTGCCAGCAGCTTACCTCCGGGACTAGCGGGGAGATACAATGAGCAGTTCTTC. The whole variable domain, remainder taken from reference TRBV7-9 and TRBJ2-1, is DTGVSQNPRHKITKRGQNVTFRCDPISEHNRLYWYRQTLGQGPEFLTYFQNEAQLEKSRLLSDRFSAERPKGSFSTLEIQRTEQGDSAMYLCASSLPPGLAGRYNEQFFGPGTRLTVL.

This CDR3 is CASQAGIGVYEQYF. The DNA for the CDR3 is TGTGCCAGCCAGGCGGGAATCGGCGTTTACGAGCAGTACTTC. The V gene is TRBV28, the J gene TRBJ2-7; D may be TRBD2 (6 bases). Trimming cost V 8 bases and J 4 bases, with 18 bases left between them. CDR3 size: 14 residues. In germline, CDR1 is MDHEN, CDR2 SYDVKM.

This rearrangement joins TRBV7-9 to TRBJ2-7, with 7 bases identical to TRBD1. Germline V gene sequence: CDR1 SEHNR, CDR2 FQNEAQ (reference sequence). CDR3 length: 14 residues. V gave up 6 bases and J gave up 2 bases; unmatched junction bases: 7. The CDR3 nucleotides are TGTGCCAGCAGTGACCGGGACAGAACCTACGAGCAGTACTTC. The encoded protein is CASSDRDRTYEQYF.

This chain links TRBV5-6 with TRBJ2-3, with D possibly being TRBD1 or TRBD2 (5 bases each). The V end was cut by 0 bases, the J end by 7 bases, with 12 bases between. From germline, CDR1 is SGHDT and CDR2 YYEEEE. This CDR3 is 14 amino acids long. CDR3 bases: TGTGCCAGCAGCTTGGGGGACCTCGATCATACGCAGTATTTT. Amino acids: CASSLGDLDHTQYF.

The rearrangement links TRBV14 to TRBJ2-5; D unclear. V lost 4 bases, J lost 3 bases, and 6 bases lay in between. CDR1 and CDR2 from the germline V gene are SGHDN and FVKESK. This CDR3 has 12 residues. This CDR3 reads CASSPYEETQYF. DNA of the CDR3: TGTGCCAGCAGCCCCTATGAAGAGACCCAGTACTTC.

The chain has TRBV27 and TRBJ1-5, with D maybe TRBD1 (5 bases). V was trimmed by 6 bases and J by 2 bases, leaving 8 bases between them. Germline values: CDR1 MNHEY, CDR2 SMNVEV (reference sequence). The CDR3 runs 13 residues. The CDR3 loop reads CASRGLGNQPQHF. In DNA form, the CDR3 reads TGTGCCAGCAGGGGGCTTGGCAATCAGCCCCAGCATTTT.

The rearrangement uses TRBV29-1 and TRBJ1-2, with D possibly TRBD1 on 5 matching bases. The germline V and J ends were trimmed by 7 bases and 4 bases, with 10 bases remaining between them. The germline V gene has CDR1 SQVTM and CDR2 ANQGSEA. The CDR3 length is 11 residues. CDR3 amino acids: CSATGAYGYTF. The CDR3, as DNA: TGCAGCGCAACAGGCGCCTATGGCTACACCTTC. Drawing the rest from reference TRBV29-1 and TRBJ1-2, the complete variable domain is SAVISQKPSRDICQRGTSLTIQCQVDSQVTMMFWYRQQPGQSLTLIATANQGSEATYESGFVIDKFPISRPNLTFSTLTVSNMSPEDSSIYLCSATGAYGYTFGSGTRLTVV.

The chain carries TRBV6-5 and TRBJ2-5; no clear D gene. V was clipped by 7 bases and J by 4 bases, with 13 bases between them. Germline assignment: CDR1 MNHEY and CDR2 SVGAGI. The CDR3 length is 13 residues. Here the CDR3 reads CASKWPGGETQYF. CDR3 in DNA: TGTGCCAGCAAGTGGCCGGGCGGAGAGACCCAGTACTTC.

The chain joins TRBV7-9 to TRBJ2-1; 8 bases are a match to TRBD2. The CDR3 consists of 16 residues. Germline assignment: CDR1 SEHNR and CDR2 FQNEAQ (reference sequence). V shed 4 bases, J shed 0 bases, and the junction held 5 bases outside the gene matches. The CDR3 bases are TGTGCCAGCAGCTCCCTAGCGGGCCTCTCCTACAATGAGCAGTTCTTC. It is translated as CASSSLAGLSYNEQFF.

As DNA, the CDR3 is TGTGCCTGGAGTGAGGGGGCCGTTCAGCCCCAGCATTTT. Translated, it gives CAWSEGAVQPQHF. This rearrangement joins TRBV30 to TRBJ1-5; 7 bases fit TRBD1. The CDR3 sequence is 13 residues long. The germline V gene encodes CDR1 GTSNPN and CDR2 SVGIG (reference sequence). Germline trimming cut 1 base from V and 6 bases from J; bases unmatched to any gene: 3. The full variable domain, in which reference TRBV30 and TRBJ1-5 provide the parts outside the CDR3, is SQTIHQWPATLVQPVGSPLSLECTVEGTSNPNLYWYRQAAGRGLQLLFYSVGIGQISSEVPQNLSASRPQDRQFILSSKKLLLSDSGFYLCAWSEGAVQPQHFGDGTRLSIL.

This clone showed up just once. The J gene is TRBJ1-1, the V gene TRBV30; D is undetermined. Per the germline V gene, CDR1 is GTSNPN and CDR2 is SVGIG (reference sequence). The CDR3 sequence is 11 residues long. Trimming left V 0 bases short and J 6 bases short, with 5 bases between. The CDR3 nucleotides are TGTGCCTGGAGTGTAATCCCTGAAGCTTTCTTT. This codes for CAWSVIPEAFF.

There are a few counts of this clone. This chain links TRBV2 with TRBJ1-2, with D hard to call. Germline loops: CDR1 SNHLY, CDR2 FYNNEI. The CDR3 contains 14 residues. The V end lost 7 bases, the J end lost 2 bases, and 14 bases lay between the germline ends. In DNA form, the CDR3 reads TGTGCCAGCAAGGCCGTTGCCAGAAACTATGGCTACACCTTC. Translation gives CASKAVARNYGYTF.

With respect to this clone: The identical CDR3 is also encoded by other nucleotide sequences in the sample. The chain uses TRBV19 and TRBJ1-1; D gene uncertain. V lost 1 base, J lost 6 bases, and 3 bases lay in between. This CDR3 has 11 amino acids. CDR1 LNHDA and CDR2 SQIVND come from the germline V gene (reference sequence). CDR3 protein: CASSIGAEAFF. The CDR3 DNA is TGTGCCAGTAGTATAGGGGCTGAAGCTTTCTTT. The full variable domain, rest sourced from reference TRBV19 and TRBJ1-1, is DGGITQSPKYLFRKEGQNVTLSCEQNLNHDAMYWYRQDPGQGLRLIYYSQIVNDFQKGDIAEGYSVSREKKESFPLTVTSAQKNPTAFYLCASSIGAEAFFGQGTRLTVV.

The chain combines TRBV27 with TRBJ1-2, with TRBD1 matching over 8 bases. This CDR3 is built from 15 residues. Germline V gives CDR1 MNHEY, CDR2 SMNVEV (reference sequence). J lost 3 bases, V lost 3 bases, and 6 bases had no gene match. DNA of the CDR3: TGTGCCAGCAGTTTGTTCTCAGGGGGCGACTATGGCTACACCTTC. Translated: CASSLFSGGDYGYTF.

This chain links TRBV10-3 with TRBJ2-7; D is perhaps TRBD2 (7 bases). Deletions cut 4 bases from V and 2 bases from J, with 9 bases between. CDR1 and CDR2 (germline): ENHRY, SYGVKD. The CDR3 loop spans 13 amino acids. CDR3 nucleotide sequence: TGTGCCATCAGTGCGGGGGGCACCTACGAGCAGTACTTC. Protein sequence: CAISAGGTYEQYF.

The V call is TRBV5-1, the J call TRBJ1-1; D uncertain. The CDR3 is made up of 11 amino acids. From germline, CDR1 is SGHRS and CDR2 YFSETQ. Trimming removed 3 bases at V and 7 bases at J, with 7 bases between. The DNA for the CDR3 is TGCGCCAGCAGCTCACTAGGTGAAGCTTTCTTT. Translation gives CASSSLGEAFF. Full variable domain (rest looked up from reference TRBV5-1 and TRBJ1-1): KAGVTQTPRYLIKTRGQQVTLSCSPISGHRSVSWYQQTPGQGLQFLFEYFSETQRNKGNFPGRFSGRQFSNSRSEMNVSTLELGDSALYLCASSSLGEAFFGQGTRLTVV.